Listed below are T cell receptor beta chains from one sample, sequenced in a study of T cell changes during pregnancy in multiple sclerosis. The table came from immunoSEQ multiplex PCR; TCRdb's copy has only in-frame clones and leaves some out. The sample lists tens of thousands of clones, about 89% occurring once. The sample consisted of CD8+ T cells from peripheral blood mononuclear cells, taken in the first trimester of pregnancy. These receptor sequences come from a female donor in good health, enrolled as a control in a pregnancy study. CDR3s include the opening cysteine and the closing phenylalanine or tryptophan. Fields, in order: D gene, J gene, V gene, clone size, CDR3 DNA, CDR3 protein. The D gene is left open where the match is weak. A row's size may be missing; if present it is once, few, many or a size class.

d_gene: -; j_gene: TRBJ2-5; v_gene: TRBV9; abundance: once; CDR3nt: TGTGCCAGCAGCTCACCAGGGGACGGAGAAGAGACCCAGTACTTC; CDR3aa: CASSSPGDGEETQYF
d_gene: TRBD1; j_gene: TRBJ1-6; v_gene: TRBV19; abundance: once; CDR3nt: TGTGCCAGTGACAGGGTTTTTCTCTATAATTCACCCCTCCACTTT; CDR3aa: CASDRVFLYNSPLHF
d_gene: -; j_gene: TRBJ2-2; v_gene: TRBV21-1; abundance: -; CDR3nt: TGTGCCAGCAGCACTCTAGCGTTCCGTTGGGGAGGGGAGCTGTTTTTT; CDR3aa: CASSTLAFRWGGELFF
d_gene: -; j_gene: TRBJ1-1; v_gene: TRBV6-1; abundance: -; CDR3nt: TGTGCCAGCGGTCGCGCCACAGTCGGTACTTTCTTT; CDR3aa: CASGRATVGTFF
d_gene: TRBD1; j_gene: TRBJ1-5; v_gene: TRBV4-1; abundance: -; CDR3nt: TGCGCCAGCAGCTACGGGACAGCCTATAGCAATCAGCCCCAGCATTTT; CDR3aa: CASSYGTAYSNQPQHF
d_gene: -; j_gene: TRBJ2-4; v_gene: TRBV6-1; abundance: -; CDR3nt: TGTGCCAGCAGTGAAACGGACATCGTCGTTCTAGCCAAAAACATTCAGTACTTC; CDR3aa: CASSETDIVVLAKNIQYF
d_gene: -; j_gene: TRBJ1-1; v_gene: TRBV6-5; abundance: -; CDR3nt: TGTGCCAGCAGTTCCCGGGGGAACACTGAAGCTTTCTTT; CDR3aa: CASSSRGNTEAFF
d_gene: TRBD1; j_gene: TRBJ2-7; v_gene: TRBV29-1; abundance: -; CDR3nt: TGCAGTATGACAGGGGAAACCTACGAGCAGTACTTC; CDR3aa: CSMTGETYEQYF
d_gene: TRBD2; j_gene: TRBJ2-7; v_gene: TRBV27; abundance: -; CDR3nt: TGTGCCAGCAGTCCCTCTCGACTAGCGGGCGTCACCTACGAGCAGTACTTC; CDR3aa: CASSPSRLAGVTYEQYF
d_gene: -; j_gene: TRBJ1-1; v_gene: TRBV4-1; abundance: -; CDR3nt: TGCGCCAGCAGCCAAGAATGGGCGGGGACTATGGGGACTGAAGCTTTCTTT; CDR3aa: CASSQEWAGTMGTEAFF
d_gene: -; j_gene: TRBJ1-6; v_gene: TRBV10-2; abundance: -; CDR3nt: TGCGCCACCGGGGAGTTGAATTCACCCCTCCACTTT; CDR3aa: CATGELNSPLHF
d_gene: -; j_gene: TRBJ1-2; v_gene: TRBV19; abundance: -; CDR3nt: TGTGCCAGTAGTATTCAAGGGGCTGACTATGGCTACACCTTC; CDR3aa: CASSIQGADYGYTF
d_gene: TRBD1; j_gene: TRBJ2-3; v_gene: TRBV4-3; abundance: -; CDR3nt: TGCGCCAGCAGCCAAGGACAGGGTCACACAGATACGCAGTATTTT; CDR3aa: CASSQGQGHTDTQYF
d_gene: -; j_gene: TRBJ2-3; v_gene: TRBV5-1; abundance: -; CDR3nt: TGCGCCAGCAGCAGTACTAGGGGGAATACGCAGTATTTT; CDR3aa: CASSSTRGNTQYF
d_gene: TRBD1; j_gene: TRBJ1-4; v_gene: TRBV29-1; abundance: -; CDR3nt: TGCAGCGCAAGAGGGGGCATTAGGAATGAAAAACTGTTTTTT; CDR3aa: CSARGGIRNEKLFF
d_gene: -; j_gene: TRBJ1-1; v_gene: TRBV10-3; abundance: -; CDR3nt: TGTGCCATCAGTGAGTCCGGACTTGGAGGGAGCGCTGAAGCTTTCTTT; CDR3aa: CAISESGLGGSAEAFF
d_gene: -; j_gene: TRBJ2-1; v_gene: TRBV6-6; abundance: -; CDR3nt: TGTGCCAGCAGTTACGGGGAGTACAATGAGCAGTTCTTC; CDR3aa: CASSYGEYNEQFF
d_gene: -; j_gene: TRBJ1-6; v_gene: TRBV7-9; abundance: -; CDR3nt: TGTGCCAGCAGCCCAACAGGTTCACCCCTCCACTTT; CDR3aa: CASSPTGSPLHF
d_gene: TRBD1; j_gene: TRBJ1-6; v_gene: TRBV6-1; abundance: -; CDR3nt: TGTGCCAGCAGTATTAGACAGGGGAGCTCACCCCTCCACTTT; CDR3aa: CASSIRQGSSPLHF
d_gene: -; j_gene: TRBJ2-7; v_gene: TRBV28; abundance: once; CDR3nt: TGTGCCAGCAGTTCCCCCATTCGGGGGTTCGGTGAGCAGTACTTC; CDR3aa: CASSSPIRGFGEQYF
d_gene: -; j_gene: TRBJ1-1; v_gene: TRBV13; abundance: -; CDR3nt: TGTGCCAGCAGCCCAGGGCCTGGTTTGAGAACTGAAGCTTTCTTT; CDR3aa: CASSPGPGLRTEAFF
d_gene: TRBD1; j_gene: TRBJ1-1; v_gene: TRBV6-5; abundance: -; CDR3nt: TGTGCCAGCAGTTACTCGAAGGGGGCCACTAATGAAGCTTTCTTT; CDR3aa: CASSYSKGATNEAFF
d_gene: TRBD2; j_gene: TRBJ2-7; v_gene: TRBV5-4; abundance: -; CDR3nt: TGTGCCAGCAGCGGGGGTGAGTCTAGCGGGAGAGCCGAGCAGTACTTC; CDR3aa: CASSGGESSGRAEQYF
d_gene: TRBD1; j_gene: TRBJ2-2; v_gene: TRBV28; abundance: -; CDR3nt: TGTGCCAGCAAGGGACAGGGGGTCACCGGGGAGCTGTTTTTT; CDR3aa: CASKGQGVTGELFF
d_gene: -; j_gene: TRBJ1-1; v_gene: TRBV27; abundance: once; CDR3nt: TGTGCCAGCAGTTTGCGGCAGGGGAACACTGAAGCTTTCTTT; CDR3aa: CASSLRQGNTEAFF
d_gene: TRBD1; j_gene: TRBJ1-2; v_gene: TRBV6-4; abundance: -; CDR3nt: TGTGCCAGCAGAGGGGACAGGGAGTCGGATGGCTACACCTTC; CDR3aa: CASRGDRESDGYTF
d_gene: -; j_gene: TRBJ2-7; v_gene: TRBV27; abundance: -; CDR3nt: TGTGCCAGCAGTTTAGGGGGGAACGAGCAGTACTTC; CDR3aa: CASSLGGNEQYF
d_gene: -; j_gene: TRBJ2-7; v_gene: TRBV11-3; abundance: -; CDR3nt: TGTGCCAGCAGCTACCGACCCGACGGGTCCTTC; CDR3aa: CASSYRPDGSF
d_gene: TRBD1; j_gene: TRBJ1-1; v_gene: TRBV4-3; abundance: -; CDR3nt: TGCGCCAGCAGCCCCTACCTGGACAGGGTGGAGAACACTGAAGCTTTCTTT; CDR3aa: CASSPYLDRVENTEAFF
d_gene: -; j_gene: TRBJ1-5; v_gene: TRBV30; abundance: -; CDR3nt: TGTGCCTGGAGTGTTTGGGGGGGCAATCAGCCCCAGCATTTT; CDR3aa: CAWSVWGGNQPQHF
d_gene: -; j_gene: TRBJ2-7; v_gene: TRBV13; abundance: once; CDR3nt: TGTGCCAGCAGCTTAGGACAGGGAATCTACGAGCAGTACTTC; CDR3aa: CASSLGQGIYEQYF
d_gene: -; j_gene: TRBJ1-5; v_gene: TRBV6-1; abundance: -; CDR3nt: TGTGCCAGCTCTGTAGCGTTTATTGATCAGCCCCAGCATTTT; CDR3aa: CASSVAFIDQPQHF
d_gene: TRBD1; j_gene: TRBJ2-3; v_gene: TRBV18; abundance: once; CDR3nt: TGTGCCAGCCCCAGCTCGGACAGGGAAGCAGATACGCAGTATTTT; CDR3aa: CASPSSDREADTQYF
d_gene: TRBD2; j_gene: TRBJ2-3; v_gene: TRBV7-9; abundance: -; CDR3nt: TGTGCCAGCAGCACCTGGGACGGGGGGATAACAGATACGCAGTATTTT; CDR3aa: CASSTWDGGITDTQYF
d_gene: -; j_gene: TRBJ2-7; v_gene: TRBV28; abundance: once; CDR3nt: TGTGCCAGCAGTCCTCGAGCAGGGCCTTTACCCTACGAGCAGTACTTC; CDR3aa: CASSPRAGPLPYEQYF